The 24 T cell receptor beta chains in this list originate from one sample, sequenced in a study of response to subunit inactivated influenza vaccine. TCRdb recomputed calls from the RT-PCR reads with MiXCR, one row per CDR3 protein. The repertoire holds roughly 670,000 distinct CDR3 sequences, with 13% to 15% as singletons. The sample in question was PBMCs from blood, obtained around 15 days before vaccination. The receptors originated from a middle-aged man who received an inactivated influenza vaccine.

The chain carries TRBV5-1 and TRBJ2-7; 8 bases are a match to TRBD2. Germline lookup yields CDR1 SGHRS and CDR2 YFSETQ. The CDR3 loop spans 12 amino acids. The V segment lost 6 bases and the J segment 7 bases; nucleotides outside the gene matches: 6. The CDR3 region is CASNAGGEEQYF. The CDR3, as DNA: TGCGCCAGCAATGCGGGAGGTGAAGAGCAGTACTTC.

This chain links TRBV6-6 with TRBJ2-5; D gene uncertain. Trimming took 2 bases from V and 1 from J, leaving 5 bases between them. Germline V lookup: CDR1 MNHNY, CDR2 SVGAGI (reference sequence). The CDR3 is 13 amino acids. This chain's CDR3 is CASSYPRQETQYF. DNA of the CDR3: TGTGCCAGCAGTTACCCCCGCCAAGAGACCCAGTACTTC.

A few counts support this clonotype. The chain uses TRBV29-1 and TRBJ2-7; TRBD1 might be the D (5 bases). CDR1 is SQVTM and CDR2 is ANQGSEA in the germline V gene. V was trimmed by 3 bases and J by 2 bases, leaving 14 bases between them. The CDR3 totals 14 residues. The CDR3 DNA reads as TGCAGCGTTGAGAGTCAGGACACTCCCTACGAGCAGTACTTC. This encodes CSVESQDTPYEQYF.

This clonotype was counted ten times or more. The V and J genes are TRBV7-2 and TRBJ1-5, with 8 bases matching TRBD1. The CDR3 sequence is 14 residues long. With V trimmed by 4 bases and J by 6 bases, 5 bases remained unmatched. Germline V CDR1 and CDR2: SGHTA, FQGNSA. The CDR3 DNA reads TGTGCCAGCAGCTCGGACAGGGCTCGTCAGCCCCAGCATTTT. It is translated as CASSSDRARQPQHF. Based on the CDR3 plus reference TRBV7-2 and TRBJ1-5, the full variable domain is GAGVSQSPSNKVTEKGKDVELRCDPISGHTALYWYRQSLGQGLEFLIYFQGNSAPDKSGLPSDRFSAERTGGSVSTLTIQRTQQEDSAVYLCASSSDRARQPQHFGDGTRLSIL.

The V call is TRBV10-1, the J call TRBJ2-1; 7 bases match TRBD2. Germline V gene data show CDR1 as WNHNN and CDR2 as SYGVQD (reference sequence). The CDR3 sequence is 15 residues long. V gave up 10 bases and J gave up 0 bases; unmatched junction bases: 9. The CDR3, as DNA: TGCGCCAATCCCACCGGGGGGACCTCCTACAATGAGCAGTTCTTC. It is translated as CANPTGGTSYNEQFF.

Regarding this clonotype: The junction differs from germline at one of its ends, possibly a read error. CDR3 sequence: CASRRTGDYEQYF. CDR3 sequence (DNA): TGTGCTAGCAGACGCACAGGGGACTACGAGCAGTACTTC. This rearrangement joins TRBV7-7 to TRBJ2-7; 7 bases align to TRBD1. The germline V gene has CDR1 SSHAT and CDR2 FNYEAQ (reference sequence). The CDR3 runs to 13 residues.

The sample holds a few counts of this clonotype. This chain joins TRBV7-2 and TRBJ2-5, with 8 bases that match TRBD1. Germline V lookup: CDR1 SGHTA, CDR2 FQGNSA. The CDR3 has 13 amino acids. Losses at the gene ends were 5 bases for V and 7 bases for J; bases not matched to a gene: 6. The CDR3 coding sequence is TGTGCCAGCAGCACAACAGGGGGTGGGACCCAGTACTTC. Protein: CASSTTGGGTQYF. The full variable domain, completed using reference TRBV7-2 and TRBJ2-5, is GAGVSQSPSNKVTEKGKDVELRCDPISGHTALYWYRQSLGQGLEFLIYFQGNSAPDKSGLPSDRFSAERTGGSVSTLTIQRTQQEDSAVYLCASSTTGGGTQYFGPGTRLLVL.

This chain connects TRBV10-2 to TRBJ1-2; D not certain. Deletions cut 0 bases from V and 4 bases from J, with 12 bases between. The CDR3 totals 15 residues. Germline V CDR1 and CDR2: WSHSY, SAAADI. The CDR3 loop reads CASSESKGGFYGYTF. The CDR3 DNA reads TGCGCCAGCAGTGAGTCAAAAGGAGGGTTCTATGGCTACACCTTC.

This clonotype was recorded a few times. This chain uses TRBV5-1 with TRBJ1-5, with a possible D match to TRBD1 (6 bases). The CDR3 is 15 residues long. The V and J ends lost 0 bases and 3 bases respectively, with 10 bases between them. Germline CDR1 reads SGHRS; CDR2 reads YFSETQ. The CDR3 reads CASSLEGGNNQPQHF. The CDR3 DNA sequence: TGCGCCAGCAGCTTGGAGGGGGGTAACAATCAGCCCCAGCATTTT.

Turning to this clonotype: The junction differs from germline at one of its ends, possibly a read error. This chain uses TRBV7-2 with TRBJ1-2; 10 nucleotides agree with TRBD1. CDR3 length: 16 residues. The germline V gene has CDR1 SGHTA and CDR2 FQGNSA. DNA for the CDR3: TGTGCCAGCAGCTTCGGATCAGGGGACAGGGGATTTGGTACGGCCTTC. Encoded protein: CASSFGSGDRGFGTAF.

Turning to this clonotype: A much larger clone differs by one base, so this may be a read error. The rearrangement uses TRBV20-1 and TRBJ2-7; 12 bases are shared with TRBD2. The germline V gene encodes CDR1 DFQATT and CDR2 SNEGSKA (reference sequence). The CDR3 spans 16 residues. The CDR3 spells CCARDLAGGSSYEQYF. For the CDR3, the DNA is TGCTGTGCTAGAGATCTAGCGGGAGGGAGCTCCTACGAGCAGTACTTC.

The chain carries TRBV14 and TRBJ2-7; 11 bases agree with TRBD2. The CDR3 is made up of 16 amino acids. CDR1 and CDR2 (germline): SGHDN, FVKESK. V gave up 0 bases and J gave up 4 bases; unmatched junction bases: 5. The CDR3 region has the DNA TGTGCCAGCAGCCAAGATGCTAGCGGGAGGTGGTACGAGCAGTACTTC. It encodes CASSQDASGRWYEQYF.

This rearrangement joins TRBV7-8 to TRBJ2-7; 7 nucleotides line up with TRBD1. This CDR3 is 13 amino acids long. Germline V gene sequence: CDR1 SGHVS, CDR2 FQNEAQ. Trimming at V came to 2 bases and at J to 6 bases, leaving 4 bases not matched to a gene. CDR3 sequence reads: CASSLTNRGEQYF. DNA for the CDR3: TGTGCCAGCAGCTTAACAAACAGGGGCGAGCAGTACTTC.

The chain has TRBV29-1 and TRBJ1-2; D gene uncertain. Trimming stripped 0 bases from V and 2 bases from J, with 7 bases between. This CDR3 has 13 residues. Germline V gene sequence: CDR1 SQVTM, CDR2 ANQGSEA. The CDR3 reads CSVEDPGNYGYTF. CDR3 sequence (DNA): TGCAGCGTTGAAGACCCAGGAAACTATGGCTACACCTTC.

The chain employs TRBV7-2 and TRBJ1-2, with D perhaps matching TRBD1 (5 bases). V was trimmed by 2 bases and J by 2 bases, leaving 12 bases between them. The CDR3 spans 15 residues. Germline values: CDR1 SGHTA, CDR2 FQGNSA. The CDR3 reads CASSLKGLENYGYTF. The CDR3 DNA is TGTGCCAGCAGCTTAAAGGGGCTGGAGAACTATGGCTACACCTTC.

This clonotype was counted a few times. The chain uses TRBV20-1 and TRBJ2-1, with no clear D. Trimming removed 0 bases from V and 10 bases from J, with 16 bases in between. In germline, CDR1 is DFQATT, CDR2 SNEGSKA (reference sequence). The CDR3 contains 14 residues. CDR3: CSARDITASREQFF. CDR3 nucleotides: TGCAGTGCTAGAGATATTACAGCGTCGCGGGAGCAGTTCTTC.

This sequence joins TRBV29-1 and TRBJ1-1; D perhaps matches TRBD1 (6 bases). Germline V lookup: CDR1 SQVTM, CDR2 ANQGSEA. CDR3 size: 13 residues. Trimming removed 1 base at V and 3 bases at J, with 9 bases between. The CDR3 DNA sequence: TGCAGCGTTGAAGGTCAGGGGCACACTGAAGCTTTCTTT. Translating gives CSVEGQGHTEAFF. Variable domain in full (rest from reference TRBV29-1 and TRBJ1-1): SAVISQKPSRDICQRGTSLTIQCQVDSQVTMMFWYRQQPGQSLTLIATANQGSEATYESGFVIDKFPISRPNLTFSTLTVSNMSPEDSSIYLCSVEGQGHTEAFFGQGTRLTVV.

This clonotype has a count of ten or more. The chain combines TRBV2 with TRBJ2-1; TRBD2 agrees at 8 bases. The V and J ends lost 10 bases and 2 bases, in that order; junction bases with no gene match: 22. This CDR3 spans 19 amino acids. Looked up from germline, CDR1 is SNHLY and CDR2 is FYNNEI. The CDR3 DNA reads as TGTGCCATCTGTTTCGGGCCTGTCGGCGGGAGGATACCCTACAATGAGCAGTTCTTC. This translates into CAICFGPVGGRIPYNEQFF.

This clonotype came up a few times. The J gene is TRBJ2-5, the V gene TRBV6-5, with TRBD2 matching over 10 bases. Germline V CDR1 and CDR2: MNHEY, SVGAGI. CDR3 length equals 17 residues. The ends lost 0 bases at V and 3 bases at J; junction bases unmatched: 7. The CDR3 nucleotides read TGTGCCAGCAGTTACTCCCTAGGAGCGGGGGGGGAAGAGACCCAGTACTTC. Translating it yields CASSYSLGAGGEETQYF.

The CDR3 loop reads CSASGTGGYLTDTQYF. Written as DNA, the CDR3 is TGCAGTGCTAGTGGAACAGGGGGGTACCTCACAGATACGCAGTATTTT. The chain combines TRBV20-1 with TRBJ2-3, with 8 bases fitting TRBD1. CDR3 length: 16 amino acids. With V trimmed by 3 bases and J by 2 bases, 10 bases remained unmatched. The V gene's germline CDR1 is DFQATT and CDR2 SNEGSKA (reference sequence).

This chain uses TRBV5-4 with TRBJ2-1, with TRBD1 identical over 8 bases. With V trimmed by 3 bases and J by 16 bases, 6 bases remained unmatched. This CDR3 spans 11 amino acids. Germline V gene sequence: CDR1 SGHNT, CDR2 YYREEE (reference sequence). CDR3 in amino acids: CASSWQGQAFF. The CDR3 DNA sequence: TGTGCCAGCAGCTGGCAGGGACAGGCCTTCTTC.

CDR3: CASGNRTENTGELFF. CDR3 bases: TGCGCCAGTGGCAACAGGACAGAGAACACCGGGGAGCTGTTTTTT. The chain has TRBV10-1 and TRBJ2-2, with D perhaps TRBD1 (6 bases). The CDR3 sequence is 15 residues long. Germline-derived CDR1 and CDR2 are WNHNN and SYGVQD (reference sequence). The ends were cut back, 9 bases at V and 1 base at J, with 15 bases in the middle.

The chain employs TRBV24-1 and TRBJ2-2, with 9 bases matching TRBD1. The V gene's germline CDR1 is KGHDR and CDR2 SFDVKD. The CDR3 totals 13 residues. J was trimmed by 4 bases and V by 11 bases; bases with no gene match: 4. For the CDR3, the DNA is TGTGCCATCCGGGACAGGGTCACCGGGGAGCTGTTTTTT. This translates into CAIRDRVTGELFF.

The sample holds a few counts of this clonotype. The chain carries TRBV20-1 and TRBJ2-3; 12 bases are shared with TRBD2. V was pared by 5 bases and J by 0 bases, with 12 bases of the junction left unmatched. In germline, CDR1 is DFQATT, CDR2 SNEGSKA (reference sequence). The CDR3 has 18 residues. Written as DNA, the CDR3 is TGCAGTGCTTGGGGGGCTAGCGGGAGGGGACTTAGCACAGATACGCAGTATTTT. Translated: CSAWGASGRGLSTDTQYF.